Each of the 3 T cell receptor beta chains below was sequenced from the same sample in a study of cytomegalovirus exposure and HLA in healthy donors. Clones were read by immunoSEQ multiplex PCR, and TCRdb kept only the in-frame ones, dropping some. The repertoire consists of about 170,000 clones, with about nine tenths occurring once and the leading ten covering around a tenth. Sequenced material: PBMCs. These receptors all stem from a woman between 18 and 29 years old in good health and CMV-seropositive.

The CDR3 spells CASSPRTGGDSNQPQHF. The CDR3 DNA follows: TGCGCCAGCAGCCCTCGGACAGGGGGTGATAGCAATCAGCCCCAGCATTTT. The chain recombines TRBV4-1 with TRBJ1-5; TRBD1 matches at 10 bases. With 4 bases clipped from V and 0 bases from J, the junction kept 6 bases outside the gene matches. The CDR3 is 17 amino acids. CDR1 is MGHRA and CDR2 is YSYEKL in the germline V gene.

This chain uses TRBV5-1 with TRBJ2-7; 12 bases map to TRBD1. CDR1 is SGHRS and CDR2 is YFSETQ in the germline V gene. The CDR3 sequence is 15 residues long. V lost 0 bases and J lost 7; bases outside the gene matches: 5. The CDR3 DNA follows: TGCGCCAGCAGCTTGGGGGGACAGGGGGCATCGGAGCAGTACTTC. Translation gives CASSLGGQGASEQYF.

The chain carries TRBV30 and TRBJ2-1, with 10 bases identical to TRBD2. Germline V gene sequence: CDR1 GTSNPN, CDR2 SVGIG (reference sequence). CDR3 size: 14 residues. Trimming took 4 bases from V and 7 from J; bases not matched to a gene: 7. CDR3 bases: TGTGCCTGGAACACCGGGACTAGCGATAATGAGCAGTTCTTC. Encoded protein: CAWNTGTSDNEQFF.